The rows below give T cell receptor beta chains drawn from one sample of a study of T cell responses to AZD1222 COVID-19 vaccine. Sequencing was performed with immunoSEQ multiplex PCR; in TCRdb, only in-frame clones are kept and a portion is missing. The sample includes tens of thousands of clones, about 80% of them seen just once. The sample consisted of peripheral blood, taken on day 0 of AZD1222 vaccination. The receptors shown here come from an adult in good health. Each CDR3 is given with its conserved first and last residue. The D gene is left open where the match is weak. For some rows the clone size is stated as once, few or many, or as a class when expanded; others skip it.

D,J,V,length,size,CDR3,DNA
.,TRBJ2-7,TRBV19,12,few,CASSLNSYEQYF,TGTGCCAGTAGCCTCAACTCCTACGAGCAGTACTTC
.,TRBJ2-7,TRBV30,14,.,CAWSALETPYEQYF,TGTGCCTGGAGCGCCCTGGAAACCCCCTACGAGCAGTACTTC
TRBD1,TRBJ1-2,TRBV4-1,16,.,CASSQGRGQGRRWDTF,TGCGCCAGCAGCCAGGGTAGGGGGCAGGGGCGCCGCTGGGACACCTTC
.,TRBJ2-3,TRBV5-1,16,.,CASSFNGPSSSDTQYF,TGCGCCAGCAGCTTTAACGGTCCCTCTTCCTCAGATACGCAGTATTTT
.,TRBJ1-2,TRBV19,12,.,CASSAGTNGYTF,TGTGCCAGTAGCGCAGGGACCAATGGCTACACCTTC
.,TRBJ2-4,TRBV14,14,.,CASSPLLAKNIQYF,TGTGCCAGCAGCCCCCTACTAGCCAAAAACATTCAGTACTTC
TRBD1,TRBJ1-1,TRBV6-2/TRBV6-3,15,.,CASSYSTPTGTEAFF,TGTGCCAGCAGTTACTCGACCCCGACAGGGACTGAAGCTTTCTTT
TRBD1,TRBJ2-7,TRBV7-9,14,few,CASSSRDRAYEQYF,TGTGCCAGCAGCTCCCGGGACAGAGCCTACGAGCAGTACTTC
.,TRBJ1-2,TRBV3-1/TRBV3-2,14,.,CASSLSDGAGGYTF,TGTGCCAGCAGCCTCTCAGACGGAGCAGGAGGCTACACCTTC
.,TRBJ2-7,TRBV11-2,15,.,CASSLDWGGAYEQYF,TGTGCCAGCAGCTTAGATTGGGGCGGAGCCTACGAGCAGTACTTC
.,TRBJ2-1,TRBV28,12,few,CASSLPGPEQFF,TGTGCCAGCAGTTTACCTGGGCCCGAGCAGTTCTTC
.,TRBJ1-2,TRBV4-1,14,few,CASSQAGRTGGYTF,TGCGCCAGCAGCCAGGCCGGGCGGACGGGCGGCTACACCTTC
.,TRBJ1-2,TRBV7-9,15,.,CASSAPRAESYGYTF,TGTGCCAGCAGCGCCCCCCGAGCCGAATCATATGGCTACACCTTC
.,TRBJ2-7,TRBV3-1/TRBV3-2,14,.,CASSQDILSYEQYF,TGTGCCAGCAGCCAAGACATCTTAAGCTACGAGCAGTACTTC
.,TRBJ1-1,TRBV5-1,14,once,CASSTTQGNTEAFF,TGCGCCAGCAGCACAACACAGGGGAACACTGAAGCTTTCTTT
.,TRBJ2-1,TRBV4-1,12,.,CASSWVGDEQFF,TGCGCCAGTTCCTGGGTTGGGGATGAGCAGTTCTTC
TRBD2,TRBJ2-5,TRBV6-5,16,few,CASSYAAGGYQETQYF,TGTGCCAGCAGTTACGCAGCGGGGGGGTACCAAGAGACCCAGTACTTC
.,TRBJ1-6,TRBV13,14,.,CASSLSGRNSPLHF,TGTGCCAGCAGCTTATCAGGGAGGAATTCACCCCTCCACTTT
TRBD1,TRBJ2-7,TRBV7-9,15,.,CASRAGTGDFYEQYF,TGTGCCAGCAGGGCTGGGACAGGGGATTTCTACGAGCAGTACTTC
.,TRBJ1-4,TRBV2,14,once,CASSRASINEKLFF,TGTGCCAGCAGTCGGGCTTCGATTAATGAAAAACTGTTTTTT
.,TRBJ1-1,TRBV4-1,17,.,CASSQVGFGEMNTEAFF,TGCGCCAGCAGCCAAGTGGGATTTGGAGAGATGAACACTGAAGCTTTCTTT
TRBD1,TRBJ2-5,TRBV29-1,14,.,CSVVNRGNFETQYF,TGCAGCGTTGTAAACAGGGGAAATTTCGAGACCCAGTACTTC
.,TRBJ2-6,TRBV5-1,16,.,CASQVGGASGANVLTF,TGCGCCAGTCAAGTGGGGGGCGCAAGTGGGGCCAACGTCCTGACTTTC
.,TRBJ2-1,TRBV19,14,.,CASSISWGRDEQFF,TGTGCCAGTAGTATCAGTTGGGGACGGGATGAGCAGTTCTTC
TRBD1,TRBJ1-1,TRBV10-3,12,.,CAIRGQGDEAFF,TGTGCCATCAGAGGACAGGGTGATGAAGCTTTCTTT
.,TRBJ1-4,TRBV6-5,14,.,CASSLRGLAGKLFF,TGTGCCAGCAGCCTCAGGGGATTGGCGGGAAAACTGTTTTTT
.,TRBJ2-1,TRBV9,13,.,CASSVVRDNEQFF,TGTGCCAGCAGCGTAGTAAGGGACAATGAGCAGTTCTTC